Listed here is a single T cell receptor (beta chain). By how much of the sample it makes up, this clonotype is medium-sized (0.01 to 0.1%). Its antigen has not been determined. No clone much larger than this one lies a single base away; base qualities are absent. This specimen belongs to a study of CD8 T cells in ankylosing spondylitis (TCRdb year 2017). A note on the overall study: To find TCR variants linked to disease, the study profiled T cell receptor beta repertoires in ankylosing spondylitis patients and healthy donors. In total, the full study cohort was made up of roughly 110 healthy donors and roughly 27 ankylosing spondylitis patients. Samples of peripheral blood were taken, and for ankylosing spondylitis patients, synovial fluid was collected as well.

Broad study findings and their caveats: A CD8+ phenotype was shown by the disease-linked clones, which were found at relatively low frequencies in peripheral blood. Some motif variants were previously reported in synovial fluid and blood of reactive arthritis patients, suggesting common disease-initiation mechanisms. A TCR beta motif made up of several highly homologous amino acid variants appeared to be characteristic of blood from ankylosing spondylitis patients. The disease-linked clones were reported as significantly enriched in matched synovial fluid samples from ankylosing spondylitis patients.

From a lookup of the germline V gene (reference sequence), CDR1 and CDR2 are MNHNY and SVGAGI. V is reduced by 5 bases and J by 4 bases, leaving a spacing of 9 bases between them. From cysteine to phenylalanine, the CDR3 is 12 amino acids long. Of the read, only the CDR3 DNA is kept; its 36 bases are in frame from base 1. The reads were generated on an Illumina HiSeq 2500. TCR beta libraries were prepared by quantitative 5'-RACE with molecular barcodes. The authors processed their data as follows. A new computational method based on a probabilistic model of VDJ rearrangement was used to identify disease-linked TCR variants. The public sequencing data were trimmed at Q25 with fastp and processed into clonotypes with MiXCR by TCRdb, which kept only in-frame beta chains. Merged by CDR3 protein, the rows form single entries marked with the most common genes and DNA. V and J calls and clone size were set by TCRdb, not the authors. The sample table contains 50,000 to 70,000 distinct CDR3 sequences; only one count was recorded for 6% to 8% of them. The ten largest clones add up to about 5% of the sample.

Synovial fluid samples and blood samples obtained from the same ankylosing spondylitis patients were matched. This chain joins TRBV6-6 to TRBJ2-7, with no confident D gene call. The receptor was isolated from a male donor with ankylosing spondylitis. The sequencing input was synovial fluid, either unsorted or a sorted T cell fraction (not recorded which). CDR3 loop: CASSTKIYEQYF. The DNA sequence is given as TGTGCCAGCAGTACAAAGATTTACGAGCAGTACTTC.